The 8 T cell receptor beta chains below all came from one sample that was sequenced in a study of CD8+ T cells in alopecia areata. Isolated RNA was reverse transcribed into cDNA used as the sequencing template. The assay was immunoSEQ multiplex PCR, and TCRdb's table has in-frame clones only and misses some. The sample shows 200,000 to 300,000 clones, none of them appearing just once. On the basis of CD4, CD8alpha, NKG2D, NKG2ACE and other markers, pooled cutaneous lymph node cells were sorted. Sequenced sample: CD4+ T cells sorted from a lymph node. The receptors were gathered from a C3H/HeJ mouse with alopecia areata. The mice in this strain carry MHC haplotype H2-k.

With respect to this clone: The gene symbols are mouse symbols. The read ends 3 residues before the CDR3 terminus; that terminus is restored from the germline J gene. The chain carries TRBV19 and TRBJ1-6, with a weak D call TRBD1 (5 bases). TRBJ1-6 is treated as an ORF (open reading frame) with a function not yet certain. Germline CDR1 and CDR2: FNHDT and SITEND (reference sequence). The CDR3 extends over 15 amino acids. The ends were cut back, 6 bases at V and 0 bases at J, with 10 bases in the middle. CDR3 region: CASTADNSYNSPLYF. The CDR3 bases that were read are TGTGCCAGCACCGCGGACAATTCCTATAATTCGCCC.

This clone was detected only a few times. Gene names are the mouse ones. The read finishes 4 residues shy of the CDR3 end, and the germline J gene is used to complete it. The chain joins TRBV5 to TRBJ1-1; 11 bases match TRBD1. Germline V lookup: CDR1 LGHNA, CDR2 YNLKQL (reference sequence). The CDR3 loop spans 14 amino acids. The part of the CDR3 DNA that was read is TGTGCCAGCAGCCAACGGGACAGGGGGTCA. Translation: CASSQRDRGS. The entire CDR3 protein is CASSQRDRGSEVFF.

Concerning this clone itself: Gene and germline names: mouse. The covered CDR3 bases are TGTGCCAGCAGCCAAGGGGACTGGGACCAAGAC. It specifies CASSQGDWDQD. The full CDR3 sequence reads CASSQGDWDQDTQYF. This chain joins TRBV5 and TRBJ2-5, with 9 bases identical to TRBD2. The observed sequence ends 4 residues before the CDR3 terminus, with the missing tail filled in from the germline J gene. The germline CDR1 and CDR2 sequences are LGHNA and YNLKQL (reference sequence). The CDR3 has 15 residues. The V and J ends lost 1 base and 1 base, in that order; junction bases with no gene match: 0.

This clone came up a few times. Mouse gene names and germline throughout. The read ends 4 residues shy of where the CDR3 ends; the end is completed using the germline J gene. The chain combines TRBV2 with TRBJ2-5, with D possibly TRBD2 on 5 matching bases. This CDR3 is built from 15 residues. V shed 1 base and J shed 0 bases, with 8 bases lying between them. Germline V gene lookup returns CDR1 LGHNA and CDR2 YSYQKL. The CDR3 sequence is CASSQVGENQDTQYF. Incomplete CDR3 DNA: TGTGCCAGCAGCCAAGTTGGGGAAAACCAAGAC.

This clone was detected only a few times. Genes and germline are mouse. The CDR3 goes on 4 residues after the read ends, and that part is filled in from the germline J gene. This chain joins TRBV13-1 and TRBJ2-7; 7 nucleotides match TRBD2. There are 13 residues in the CDR3. Germline V gene sequence: CDR1 NSHNY, CDR2 SYGAGN. This CDR3 is CASSAETGYEQYF. The sequenced part of the CDR3 DNA is TGTGCCAGCAGTGCGGAGACTGGGTAT.

This clone has at least ten counts. Gene names and germline refer to mouse. From the germline J gene comes the end of the CDR3, since the read stops 4 residues before it. Other DNA sequences in this sample translate to the same CDR3. V and J are TRBV17 and TRBJ2-5, with D perhaps matching TRBD1 (5 bases). Trimming removed 0 bases at V and 2 bases at J, with 6 bases between. Germline CDR1 and CDR2: MNHDT and YYDKIL. The CDR3 is 14 amino acids. The CDR3 DNA, read in part, is TGTGCTAGCAGTAGAGACAGGGCCCAAGAC. The encoded protein is CASSRDRAQD. The full CDR3 protein reads CASSRDRAQDTQYF.

As to this clone: Genes here carry mouse names. The read stops 3 residues short of the end of the CDR3; the missing end is completed from the germline J gene. This chain joins TRBV13-3 and TRBJ1-6; the match to TRBD1 covers 8 bases. TRBJ1-6 is reported as an ORF; its role is uncertain. The CDR3 extends over 14 amino acids. The trim removed 1 base at V and 9 bases at J, leaving 3 bases unmatched. Germline CDR1 NNHDY, CDR2 SYVADS. CDR3 DNA, as far as it was read: TGTGCCAGCAGTGATCAGGGGGCGGTTTCGCCC. Protein: CASSDQGAVSP. The entire CDR3 protein is CASSDQGAVSPLYF.

As for this clone: The genes and germline here are from mouse. The sequence runs out 4 residues before the end of the CDR3; the remainder is reconstructed from the germline J gene. V and J are TRBV13-1 and TRBJ2-7, with D maybe TRBD2 (6 bases). Trimming shortened V by 5 bases and J by 2 bases, and 11 bases separated the two germline ends. Germline assignment: CDR1 NSHNY and CDR2 SYGAGN. The CDR3 loop spans 13 amino acids. Here the CDR3 reads CASRSGDAYEQYF. Incomplete CDR3 DNA: TGTGCCAGCAGGTCTGGGGATGCCTAT.